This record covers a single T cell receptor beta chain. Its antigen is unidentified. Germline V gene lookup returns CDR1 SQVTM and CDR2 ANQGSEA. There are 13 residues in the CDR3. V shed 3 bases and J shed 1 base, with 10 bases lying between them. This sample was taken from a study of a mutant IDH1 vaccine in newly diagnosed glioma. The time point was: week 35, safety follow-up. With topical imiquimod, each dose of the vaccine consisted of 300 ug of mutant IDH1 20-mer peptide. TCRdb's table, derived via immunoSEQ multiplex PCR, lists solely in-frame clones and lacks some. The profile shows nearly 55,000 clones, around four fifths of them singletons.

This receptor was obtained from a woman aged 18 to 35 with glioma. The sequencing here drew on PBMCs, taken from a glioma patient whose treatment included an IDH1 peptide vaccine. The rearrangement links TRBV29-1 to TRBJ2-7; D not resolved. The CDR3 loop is CSVDPLRSYEQYF. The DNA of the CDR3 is TGCAGCGTTGATCCACTCCGGTCCTACGAGCAGTACTTC.